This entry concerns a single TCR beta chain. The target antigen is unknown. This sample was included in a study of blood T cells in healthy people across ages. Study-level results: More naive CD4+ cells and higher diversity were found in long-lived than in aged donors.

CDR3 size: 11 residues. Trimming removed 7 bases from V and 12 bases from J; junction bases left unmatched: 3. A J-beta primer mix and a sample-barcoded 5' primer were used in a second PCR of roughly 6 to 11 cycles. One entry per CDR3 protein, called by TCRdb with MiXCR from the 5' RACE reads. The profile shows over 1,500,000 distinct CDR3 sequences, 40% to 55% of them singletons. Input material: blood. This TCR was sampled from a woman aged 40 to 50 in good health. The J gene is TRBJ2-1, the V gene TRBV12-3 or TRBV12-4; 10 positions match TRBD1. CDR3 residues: CASIDRGLQFF. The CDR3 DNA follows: TGTGCCAGCATCGACAGGGGGCTGCAGTTCTTC.